This T cell receptor (beta chain) was retrieved from a study of beta chain features in type 1 diabetes. Study conclusions and caveats: The study found moderately but significantly shorter TCRB CDR3s in all four CD4+ subsets of Type 1 diabetes patients. Still unanswered here is whether HLA type influences TCRB rearrangement.

For this clone: Its specificity is not known.

The CDR3 is 12 amino acids. With 4 bases removed from V and 4 bases from J, the gap between germline ends came to 10 bases. Germline values: CDR1 GTSNPN, CDR2 SVGIG (reference sequence). All of the sorted populations showed purity greater than 95%. What was sequenced were expressed TCRB transcripts, since all of the isolated RNA had been reverse transcribed. Clones were sequenced by immunoSEQ multiplex PCR, and TCRdb holds only the in-frame ones, with some missing. This sample has roughly 700,000 clones; around 15% occur once, and the top ten carry approximately 0.022%. The sequenced sample consisted of naive CD4+ T cells from blood. This chain links TRBV30 with TRBJ1-2; perhaps TRBD1 as D (5 bases). The receptor was derived from a man younger than 35 with type 1 diabetes. The CDR3 is CAWTDGTYGYTF. Written as DNA, the CDR3 is TGTGCCTGGACGGACGGGACCTATGGCTACACCTTC.